The present T cell receptor (beta chain) was sequenced within a study of T cell responses to AZD1222 COVID-19 vaccine (dated by TCRdb to 2020 to 2022). Looking at the study overall: AZD1222 recipients whose second dose came at about 4 weeks and those whose second dose came at about 12 weeks were combined into one group, since spike-specific TCR depth and breadth did not differ between the two schedules. A total of roughly 240 trial participants underwent TCR sequencing, of whom 207 received two doses of AZD1222 and around 25 received two doses of the MenACWY control vaccine. Trial participants were enrolled into age subgroups of 18-55, 56-69 and 70-plus years, which contained 148, 28 and 57 TCR-sequenced participants, respectively. Here is what the overall study found, with its caveats: The whole spike protein was spanned by vaccine-associated CD4 TCRs, and dominant responses were seen in regions 160-218 and 743-854. No day 14 peak-response samples were available, so repertoires were characterized only after the peak T cell response. After two AZD1222 doses, spike-specific TCR breadth and depth were significantly higher than at day 0 and than in MenACWY recipients. Reportedly, close to half of the unique spike-specific TCRs recognized epitopes lying outside the regions that are mutated in the B.1.351 and B.1.1.7 variants. The 56-69-year group was small, and its depth increase did not reach significance, likely because of low power. Conclusions about previously exposed vaccinees are limited because only six or seven AZD1222 recipients were SARS-CoV-2 seropositive at baseline. Participants were mostly white British, with more females than males. The authors suggested clonal diversity may have been underestimated.

The time point label for this specimen denotes: baseline before first vaccination. Vaccinee samples were obtained from the UK trials COV001 and COV002, which included a single-blind randomized controlled phase 2/3 trial of AZD1222 (ChAdOx1 nCoV-19) in healthy adults. For TCRbeta chain sequencing, PBMC samples were collected from trial participants at day 0 and at day 28 after the second dose. Worth noting for this clone: Its target antigen remains unknown. The record has no base qualities; no much larger clone is one base away.

V lost 2 bases and J lost 0 bases; the stretch between them is 5 bases long. The CDR3 sequence holds 14 residues, the cysteine and phenylalanine included. Only the CDR3 region is kept as DNA, spanning 42 bases read in frame from base 1. The germline V gene encodes CDR1 MNHEY and CDR2 SVGAGI. The CDR3 regions of human TCRbeta chains were analyzed by immunosequencing. In the paper's pipeline: TCRs in the repertoires were compared against a reference library of SARS-CoV-2-specific TCRs that had been generated with the MIRA antigen-specificity platform. Breadth was defined as the fraction of unique TCRs that were SARS-CoV-2-associated, and depth was defined as the fraction of total T cells that were SARS-CoV-2-associated. Using the MIRA data, each spike-specific TCR was mapped to the spike region that the TCR reacts to and placed in a CD4 or CD8 class. Log10-transformed breadth and depth values were compared by one-way ANOVA with Sidak's multiple comparisons tests. Held by TCRdb, this immuneACCESS table contains in-frame sequences only and omits some clones. Under half of the omission traces to an unresolved V gene where checked; the cause of the rest is unknown. The DNA was the basis for D and trimming; V, J and clone size are from that table. This sample comprises some 110,000 clones, around 88% of them detected only once. The ten largest clones add up to just over 9.5% of the sample.

The receptor comes from an adult in good health. The material was peripheral blood, obtained on day 0 of AZD1222 vaccination. The chain is encoded by TRBV6-5 joined to TRBJ2-1; no D gene call is confident. CDR3 loop: CASSYDRSYNEQFF. The base sequence is TGTGCCAGCAGTTACGACCGCTCCTACAATGAGCAGTTCTTC.